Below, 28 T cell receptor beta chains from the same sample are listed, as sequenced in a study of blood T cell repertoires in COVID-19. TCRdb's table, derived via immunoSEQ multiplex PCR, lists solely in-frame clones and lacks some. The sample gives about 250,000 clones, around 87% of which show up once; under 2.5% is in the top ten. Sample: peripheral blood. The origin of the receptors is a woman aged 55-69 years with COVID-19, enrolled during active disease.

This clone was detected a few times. The CDR3 DNA is TGTGCCAGTAGTATAGCGGCAGGGATGAACACTGAAGCTTTCTTT. It codes for CASSIAAGMNTEAFF. The rearrangement links TRBV19 to TRBJ1-1; D is perhaps TRBD1 (5 bases). Germline V gene sequence: CDR1 LNHDA, CDR2 SQIVND (reference sequence). Trimming left V 1 base short and J 0 bases short, with 9 bases between. The CDR3 covers 15 residues.

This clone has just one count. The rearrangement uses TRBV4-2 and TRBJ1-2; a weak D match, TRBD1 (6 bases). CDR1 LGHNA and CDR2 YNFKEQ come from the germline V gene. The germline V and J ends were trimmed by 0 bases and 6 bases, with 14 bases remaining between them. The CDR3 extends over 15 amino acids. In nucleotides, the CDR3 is TGTGCCAGCAGCCAAGATGGCCAGGGGCCTAATGGCTACACCTTC. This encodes CASSQDGQGPNGYTF.

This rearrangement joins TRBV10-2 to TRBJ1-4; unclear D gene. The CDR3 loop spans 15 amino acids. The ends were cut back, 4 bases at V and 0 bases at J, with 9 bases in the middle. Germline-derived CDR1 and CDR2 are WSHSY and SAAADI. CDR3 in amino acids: CASSGRVATNEKLFF. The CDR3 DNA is TGCGCCAGCAGTGGGAGGGTTGCAACTAATGAAAAACTGTTTTTT.

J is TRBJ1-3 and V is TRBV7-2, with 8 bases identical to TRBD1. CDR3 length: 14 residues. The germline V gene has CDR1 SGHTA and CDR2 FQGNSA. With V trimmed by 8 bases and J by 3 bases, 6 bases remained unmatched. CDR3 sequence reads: CASVQGAIGNTIYF. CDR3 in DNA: TGTGCCAGCGTCCAGGGGGCAATTGGAAACACCATATATTTT.

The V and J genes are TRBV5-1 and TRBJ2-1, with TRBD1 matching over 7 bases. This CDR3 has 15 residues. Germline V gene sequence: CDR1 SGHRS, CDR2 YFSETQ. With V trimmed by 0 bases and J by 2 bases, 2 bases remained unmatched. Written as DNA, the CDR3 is TGCGCCAGCAGCTTGGGGCAGGGGGCCTACAATGAGCAGTTCTTC. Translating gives CASSLGQGAYNEQFF.

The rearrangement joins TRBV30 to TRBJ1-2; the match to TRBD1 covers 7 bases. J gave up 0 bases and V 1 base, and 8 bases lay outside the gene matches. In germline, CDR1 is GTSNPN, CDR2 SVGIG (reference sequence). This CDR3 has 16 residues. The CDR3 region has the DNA TGTGCCTGGAGTGGTAACAGGGGACCCACTAACTATGGCTACACCTTC. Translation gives CAWSGNRGPTNYGYTF.

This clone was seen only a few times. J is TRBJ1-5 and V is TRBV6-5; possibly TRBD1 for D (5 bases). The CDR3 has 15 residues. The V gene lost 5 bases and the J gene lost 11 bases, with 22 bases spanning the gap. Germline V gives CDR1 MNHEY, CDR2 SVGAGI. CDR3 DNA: TGTGCCAGCAGTCCCCTGGGACTGGGAGTAACGGCCCAGCATTTT. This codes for CASSPLGLGVTAQHF.

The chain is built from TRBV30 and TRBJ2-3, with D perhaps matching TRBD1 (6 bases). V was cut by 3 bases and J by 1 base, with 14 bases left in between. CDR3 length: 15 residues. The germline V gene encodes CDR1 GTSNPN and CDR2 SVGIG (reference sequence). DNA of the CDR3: TGTGCCTGGAGCTCTTTAGCAGGGGGCACAGATACGCAGTATTTT. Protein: CAWSSLAGGTDTQYF.

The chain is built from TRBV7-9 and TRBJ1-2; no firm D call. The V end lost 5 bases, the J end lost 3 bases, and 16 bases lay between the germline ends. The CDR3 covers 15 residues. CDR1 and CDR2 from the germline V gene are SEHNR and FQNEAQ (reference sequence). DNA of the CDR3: TGTGCCAGCAGCATCGGGGAAAGGAAGGACTATGGCTACACCTTC. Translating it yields CASSIGERKDYGYTF. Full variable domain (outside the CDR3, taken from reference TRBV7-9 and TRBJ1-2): DTGVSQNPRHKITKRGQNVTFRCDPISEHNRLYWYRQTLGQGPEFLTYFQNEAQLEKSRLLSDRFSAERPKGSFSTLEIQRTEQGDSAMYLCASSIGERKDYGYTFGSGTRLTVV.

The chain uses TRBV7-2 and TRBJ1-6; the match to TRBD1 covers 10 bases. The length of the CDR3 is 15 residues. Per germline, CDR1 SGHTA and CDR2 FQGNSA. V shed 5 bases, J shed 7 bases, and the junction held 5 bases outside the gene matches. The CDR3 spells CASSVDRGPNSPLHF. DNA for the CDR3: TGTGCCAGCAGCGTAGACAGGGGGCCCAATTCACCCCTCCACTTT.

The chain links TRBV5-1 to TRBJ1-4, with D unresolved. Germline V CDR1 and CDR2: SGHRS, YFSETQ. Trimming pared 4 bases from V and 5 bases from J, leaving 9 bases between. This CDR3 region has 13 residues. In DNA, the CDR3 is TGCGCCAGCAGCCTCTGGGAGAATGAAAAACTGTTTTTT. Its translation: CASSLWENEKLFF.

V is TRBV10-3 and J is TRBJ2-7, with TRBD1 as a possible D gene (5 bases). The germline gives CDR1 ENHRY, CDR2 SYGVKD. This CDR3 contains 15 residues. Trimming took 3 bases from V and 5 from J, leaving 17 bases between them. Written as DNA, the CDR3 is TGTGCCATCAGTGATCTCCGGACACATGGGGACGAGCAGTACTTC. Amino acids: CAISDLRTHGDEQYF.

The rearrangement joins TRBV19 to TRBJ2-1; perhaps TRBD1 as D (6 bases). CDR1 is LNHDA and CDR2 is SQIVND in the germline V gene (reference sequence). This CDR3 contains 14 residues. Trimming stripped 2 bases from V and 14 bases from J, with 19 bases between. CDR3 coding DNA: TGTGCCAGTAGTATAACATCAACAGGGCCGAGTAAGTTCTTC. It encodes CASSITSTGPSKFF.

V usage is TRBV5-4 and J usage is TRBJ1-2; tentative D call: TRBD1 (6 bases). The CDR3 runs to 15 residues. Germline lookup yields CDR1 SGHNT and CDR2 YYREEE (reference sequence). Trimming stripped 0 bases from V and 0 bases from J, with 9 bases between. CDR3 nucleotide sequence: TGTGCCAGCAGCTTGGATAGACAGGCTAACTATGGCTACACCTTC. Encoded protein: CASSLDRQANYGYTF.

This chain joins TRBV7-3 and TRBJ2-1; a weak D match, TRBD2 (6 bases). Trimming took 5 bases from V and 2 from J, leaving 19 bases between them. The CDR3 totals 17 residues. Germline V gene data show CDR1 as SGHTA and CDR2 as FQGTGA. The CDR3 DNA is TGTGCCAGCAGCCCTGGGACTCTACGAGGACCCTACAATGAGCAGTTCTTC. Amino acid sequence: CASSPGTLRGPYNEQFF. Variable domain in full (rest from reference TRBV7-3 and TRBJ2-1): GAGVSQTPSNKVTEKGKYVELRCDPISGHTALYWYRQSLGQGPEFLIYFQGTGAADDSGLPNDRFFAVRPEGSVSTLKIQRTERGDSAVYLCASSPGTLRGPYNEQFFGPGTRLTVL.

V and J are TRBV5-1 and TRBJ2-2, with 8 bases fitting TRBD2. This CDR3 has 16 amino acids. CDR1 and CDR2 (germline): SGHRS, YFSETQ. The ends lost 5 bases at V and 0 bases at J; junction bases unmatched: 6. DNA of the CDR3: TGCGCCAGCAGTAGGTTAGCGGGGACGAACACCGGGGAGCTGTTTTTT. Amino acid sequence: CASSRLAGTNTGELFF.

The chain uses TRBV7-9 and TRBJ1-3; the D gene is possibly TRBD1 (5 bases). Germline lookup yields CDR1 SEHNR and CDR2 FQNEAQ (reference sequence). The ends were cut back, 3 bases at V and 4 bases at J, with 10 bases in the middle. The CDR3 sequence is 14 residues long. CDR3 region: CASSFSTAGNTIYF. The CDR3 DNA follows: TGTGCCAGCAGCTTTTCGACAGCCGGAAACACCATATATTTT.

The CDR3 loop reads CASSVDPEANTEAFF. CDR3 coding DNA: TGTGCCAGCAGCGTTGACCCAGAGGCGAACACTGAAGCTTTCTTT. The V and J genes are TRBV5-5 and TRBJ1-1; unclear D gene. The CDR3 loop spans 15 amino acids. Germline CDR1 and CDR2: SGHKS and YYEKEE (reference sequence). V was shortened by 4 bases and J by 1 base, with 14 bases between the two germline ends.

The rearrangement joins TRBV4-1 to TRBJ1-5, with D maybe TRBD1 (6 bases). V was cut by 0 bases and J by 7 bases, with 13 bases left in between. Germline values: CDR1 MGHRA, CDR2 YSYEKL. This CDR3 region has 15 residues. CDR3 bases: TGCGCCAGCAGCCAAGATTTCAGGGGACGACAGCCCCAGCATTTT. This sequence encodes CASSQDFRGRQPQHF.

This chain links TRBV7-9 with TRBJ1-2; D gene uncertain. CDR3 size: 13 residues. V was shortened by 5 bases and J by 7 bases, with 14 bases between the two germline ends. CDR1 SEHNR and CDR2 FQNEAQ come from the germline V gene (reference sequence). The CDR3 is CASSPPADGGYTF. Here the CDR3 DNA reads TGTGCCAGCAGCCCGCCAGCGGACGGTGGCTACACCTTC.

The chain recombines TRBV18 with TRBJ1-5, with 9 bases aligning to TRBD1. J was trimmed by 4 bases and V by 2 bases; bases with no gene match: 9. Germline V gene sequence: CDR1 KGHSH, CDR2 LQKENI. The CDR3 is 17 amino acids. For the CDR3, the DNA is TGTGCCAGCTCACCAGGGACAGGGTCCTACCTTAATCAGCCCCAGCATTTT. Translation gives CASSPGTGSYLNQPQHF.

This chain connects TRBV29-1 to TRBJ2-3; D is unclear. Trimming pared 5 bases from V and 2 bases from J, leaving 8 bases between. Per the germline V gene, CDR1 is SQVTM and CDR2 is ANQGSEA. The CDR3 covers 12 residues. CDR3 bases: TGCAGCGTTCGTGTCTCCACAGATACGCAGTATTTT. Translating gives CSVRVSTDTQYF.

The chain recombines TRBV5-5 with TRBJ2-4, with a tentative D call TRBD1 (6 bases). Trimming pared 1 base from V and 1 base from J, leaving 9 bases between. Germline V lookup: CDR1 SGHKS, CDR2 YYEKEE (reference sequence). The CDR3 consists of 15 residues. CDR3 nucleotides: TGTGCCAGCAGCTTGCGTGGGGGCGCCAAAAACATTCAGTACTTC. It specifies CASSLRGGAKNIQYF.

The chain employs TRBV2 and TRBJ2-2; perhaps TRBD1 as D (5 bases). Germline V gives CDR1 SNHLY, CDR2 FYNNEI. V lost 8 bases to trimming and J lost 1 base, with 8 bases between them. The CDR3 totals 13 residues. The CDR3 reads CASGAENTGELFF. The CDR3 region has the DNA TGTGCCAGCGGGGCCGAGAACACCGGGGAGCTGTTTTTT.

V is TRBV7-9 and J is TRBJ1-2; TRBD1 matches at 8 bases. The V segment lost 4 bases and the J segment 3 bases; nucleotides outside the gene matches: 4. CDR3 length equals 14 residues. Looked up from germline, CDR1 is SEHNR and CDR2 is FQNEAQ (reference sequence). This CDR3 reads CASSSTGAYYGYTF. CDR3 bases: TGTGCCAGCAGCTCGACAGGGGCTTACTATGGCTACACCTTC.

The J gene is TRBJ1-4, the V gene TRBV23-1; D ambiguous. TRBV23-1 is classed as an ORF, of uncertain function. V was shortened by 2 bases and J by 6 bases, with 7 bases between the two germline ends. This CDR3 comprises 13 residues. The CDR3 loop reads CASSQPNDEKLFF. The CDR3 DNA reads TGCGCCAGCAGTCAACCCAATGATGAAAAACTGTTTTTT.

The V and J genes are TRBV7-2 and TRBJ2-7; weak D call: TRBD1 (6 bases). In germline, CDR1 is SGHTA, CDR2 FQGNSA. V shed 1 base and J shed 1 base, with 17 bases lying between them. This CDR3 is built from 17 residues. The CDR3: CASSLVAGGRGSYEQYF. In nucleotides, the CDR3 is TGTGCCAGCAGCTTAGTGGCTGGAGGCAGGGGTTCCTACGAGCAGTACTTC.

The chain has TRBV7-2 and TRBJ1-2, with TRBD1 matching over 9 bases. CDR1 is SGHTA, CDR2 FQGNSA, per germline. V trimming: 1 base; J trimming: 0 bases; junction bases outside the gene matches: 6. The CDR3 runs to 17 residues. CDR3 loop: CASSLGGTGRANYGYTF. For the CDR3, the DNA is TGTGCCAGCAGCTTAGGCGGGACAGGGAGAGCTAACTATGGCTACACCTTC.